This T cell receptor beta chain emerged from a study of OX40 agonist ivuxolimab in advanced cancers. For the study in its entirety: Ivuxolimab was an agonistic, fully human IgG2 monoclonal antibody directed against OX40 (CD134), a costimulatory receptor. The dose-escalation cohort was 82.7% male with a mean age of approximately 60 years, ranging from roughly 23 to 79. The paper covers the monotherapy dose-escalation part of the phase I ivuxolimab trial, which included N of about 50 patients. Among the 52 dose-escalation patients, approximately 20 had hepatocellular carcinoma, approximately 15 melanoma, 9 renal cell carcinoma and 9 head and neck cancer. The point of sequencing TCRbeta in the periphery was to test whether ivuxolimab changed TCR sequence diversity and drove clonal T-cell expansion. Partial responses were achieved by three dose-escalation patients, of whom one had hepatocellular carcinoma and two had cutaneous melanoma. Prior anti-PD-1, anti-PD-L1 or anti-CTLA-4 therapy was permitted, and approximately 42% of dose-escalation patients had received checkpoint inhibitors. Intravenous ivuxolimab was administered to patients every 2 weeks at six dose levels: 0.01, 0.1, 0.3, 1.5, 3 and 10 mg/kg. What the authors observed across the whole study: Antigen specificity was not determined for the clonally expanded peripheral T cells. In the 0.1-3.0 mg/kg groups, partial responders had among the lowest normalized peripheral clonal expansion, particularly in CD8+ T cells. Low levels of normalized T-cell clonal expansion were also shown by some nonresponding patients. After ivuxolimab, CD8+ T cells had more expanded clones than CD4+ T cells on average. Clonal expansion of both CD4+ and CD8+ blood T cells was observed from baseline to week 6 at doses 0.1 to 3.0 mg/kg.

V loses 3 bases of germline sequence and J loses 5 bases, and the interval between the two ends is 10 bases. The germline V gene (reference sequence) supplies CDR1 LNHDA and CDR2 SQIVND. From the cysteine up to the phenylalanine, the CDR3 has a length of 14 residues. CDR3 DNA only is kept here, 42 bases in frame from base 1. Patients with a history of autoimmune disease or receiving systemic immunosuppression were excluded from the trial. In every dose cohort, peripheral blood was drawn for TCR sequencing at baseline, cycle 4 day 1, and cycle 7 day 1. Samples were obtained from an open-label, multicenter, first-in-human phase I dose-escalation trial of ivuxolimab. Adults with locally advanced or metastatic melanoma, renal cell, hepatocellular, or head and neck squamous cell carcinoma were enrolled in the trial. Before TCR sequencing, CD4+ T cells and CD8+ T cells were sorted from peripheral blood as separate populations.

About this clone itself: Which antigen it targets is not known. One base away there is no much larger clone; base qualities are not given.

Genomic DNA was extracted from sorted cells for sequencing of the TCRbeta CDR3 region. The immunoSEQ Assay was used to sequence the TCRbeta CDR3 regions. TCRdb limited this immuneACCESS table to in-frame rearrangements with V and J called. A share of clones is missing; checked studies link under half to unresolved V genes, and the rest is unexplained. In all, the sample holds around 70,000 clones, and about 91% of those were seen once. 1% to 1.2% of the sample comes from the top ten. This chain is built from TRBV19 and TRBJ1-4, and the D gene may be TRBD1, 6 bases matching. The receptor was derived from an adult with an advanced solid tumor such as melanoma, head and neck, liver or kidney cancer. This sample comprised CD4+ or CD8+ T cells sorted from blood, obtained in a trial of the OX40 agonist ivuxolimab. The CDR3 has the sequence CASSIWGPNEKLFF. The nucleotide sequence is given as TGTGCCAGTAGTATTTGGGGGCCAAATGAAAAACTGTTTTTT.